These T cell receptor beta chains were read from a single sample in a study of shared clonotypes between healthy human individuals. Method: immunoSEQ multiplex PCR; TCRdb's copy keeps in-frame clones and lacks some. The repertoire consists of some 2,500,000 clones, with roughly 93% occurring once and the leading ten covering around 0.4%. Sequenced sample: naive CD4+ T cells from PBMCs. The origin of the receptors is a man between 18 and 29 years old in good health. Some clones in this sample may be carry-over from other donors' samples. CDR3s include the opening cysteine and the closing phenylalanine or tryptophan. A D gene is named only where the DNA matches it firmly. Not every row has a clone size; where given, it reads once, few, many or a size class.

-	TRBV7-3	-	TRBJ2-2	TGTGCCAGCAGCTTCGGAGGTATCGGGGAGCTGTTTTTT	CASSFGGIGELFF
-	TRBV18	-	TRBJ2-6	TGTGCCAGCTCAGACACTTTCTCTGGGGCCAACGTCCTGACTTTC	CASSDTFSGANVLTF
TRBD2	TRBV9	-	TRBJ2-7	TGTGCCAGCAGCGTCGGGACTAGCGGGAGTTCCGAGCAGTACTTC	CASSVGTSGSSEQYF
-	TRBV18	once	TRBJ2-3	TGTGCCAGCTCACCTTCTAGCACAGATACGCAGTATTTT	CASSPSSTDTQYF
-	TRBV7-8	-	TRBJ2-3	TGTGCCAGCGGAATAGCGGCGTTCACAGATACGCAGTATTTT	CASGIAAFTDTQYF
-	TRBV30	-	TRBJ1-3	TGTGCCTGGTTTGCTGGACCGGGAAACACCATATATTTT	CAWFAGPGNTIYF
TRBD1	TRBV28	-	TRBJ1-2	TGTGCCAGCAGTCTCCGGACAGGGGCGAACTATGGCTACACCTTC	CASSLRTGANYGYTF
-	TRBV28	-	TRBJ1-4	TGTGCCAGCAGTCCCCGGTCGGAAAAACTGTTTTTT	CASSPRSEKLFF
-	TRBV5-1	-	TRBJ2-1	TGCGCCAGCAGCTCCCGGAGCTCCTACAATGAGCAGTTCTTC	CASSSRSSYNEQFF
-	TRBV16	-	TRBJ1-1	TGTGCCAGCAGCCGCTCACGAGCCGAAGCTTTCTTT	CASSRSRAEAFF
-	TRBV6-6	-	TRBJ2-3	TGTGCCAGCAGTTACAGGACCGGCACAGATACGCAGTATTTT	CASSYRTGTDTQYF
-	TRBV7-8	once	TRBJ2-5	TGTGCCAGCAGTAGGGGCGCGAGGGAGACCCAGTACTTC	CASSRGARETQYF
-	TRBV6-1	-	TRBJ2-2	TGTGCCAGCAGTGAAGAAGGGATCGACACCGGGGAGCTGTTTTTT	CASSEEGIDTGELFF
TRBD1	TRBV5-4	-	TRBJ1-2	TGTGCCAGCAGATTTGCAGGGGGAGCTAACTATGGCTACACCTTC	CASRFAGGANYGYTF
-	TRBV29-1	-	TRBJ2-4	TGCAGCGTTGGCGGCGATGGGAACAAAAACATTCAGTACTTC	CSVGGDGNKNIQYF
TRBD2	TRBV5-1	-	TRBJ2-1	TGCGCCAGCAGCACGGGACTAGCCTTACCTTACAATGAGCAGTTCTTC	CASSTGLALPYNEQFF
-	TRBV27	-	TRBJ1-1	TGTGCCAGCAGTGCCCGGGAGCTTTTGAGGGCTTTCTTT	CASSARELLRAFF
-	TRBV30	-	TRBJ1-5	TGTGCCTGCGACACAGGGCGCGGTCAGCCCCAGCATTTT	CACDTGRGQPQHF
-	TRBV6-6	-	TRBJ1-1	TGTGCCAGCGCCCGCCTGAACACTGAAGCTTTCTTT	CASARLNTEAFF
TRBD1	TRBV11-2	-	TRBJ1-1	TGTGCCAGCAGCTCGAACCGGGACAGAGTTGTGAACACTGAAGCTTTCTTT	CASSSNRDRVVNTEAFF
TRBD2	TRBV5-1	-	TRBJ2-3	TGCGCCAGCAGCTTAAGGACTAGCGGGGATGATACGCAGTATTTT	CASSLRTSGDDTQYF
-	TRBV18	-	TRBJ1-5	TGTGCCAGCTCACCGGCAGGGCTCGGGCAGCCCCAGCATTTT	CASSPAGLGQPQHF
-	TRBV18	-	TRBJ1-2	TGTGCCAGCTCACCAGCGACAGGTTATGGCTACACCTTC	CASSPATGYGYTF
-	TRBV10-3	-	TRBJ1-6	TGTGCCATCAGTGAATCGGCGAATCGGGGTAATTCACCCCTCCACTTT	CAISESANRGNSPLHF
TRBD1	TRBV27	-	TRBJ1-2	TGTGCCAGCAGTTTATCCCGACAGGGCAACTATGGCTACACCTTC	CASSLSRQGNYGYTF
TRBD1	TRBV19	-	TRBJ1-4	TGTGCCAGTAGTATCGGACAGGCTCATAATGAAAAACTGTTTTTT	CASSIGQAHNEKLFF
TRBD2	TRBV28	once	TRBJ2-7	TGTGCCAGCAGAGGACTAGCGGGATCCTACGAGCAGTACTTC	CASRGLAGSYEQYF
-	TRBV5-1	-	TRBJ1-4	TGCGCCAGCAGCTTTGGCCTATGGGGGGAAAAACTGTTTTTT	CASSFGLWGEKLFF
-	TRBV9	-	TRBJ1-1	TGTGCCAGCAGCGCCAACTCGAGGGGGAACACTGAAGCTTTCTTT	CASSANSRGNTEAFF
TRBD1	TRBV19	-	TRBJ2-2	TGTGCCACAGAACCTAAACCGGGACAGGGTAACACCGGGGAGCTGTTTTTT	CATEPKPGQGNTGELFF
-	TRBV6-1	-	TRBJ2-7	TGTGCCAGCAGGACCGGGACAACTAACTACGAGCAGTACTTC	CASRTGTTNYEQYF
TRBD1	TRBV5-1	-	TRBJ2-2	TGCGCCAGCAGCTTGGCCCCACAGGGGGCAACCGGGGAGCTGTTTTTT	CASSLAPQGATGELFF
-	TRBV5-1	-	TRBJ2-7	TGCGCCAGCAGCTTGGACGGACAAACCTACGAGCAGTACTTC	CASSLDGQTYEQYF
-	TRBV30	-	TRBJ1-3	TGTGCCTGGAAATGGGGAATAGCTGGAAACACCATATATTTT	CAWKWGIAGNTIYF
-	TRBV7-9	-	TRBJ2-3	TGTGCCAGCAGCCGGACTAACCAAAACACAGATACGCAGTATTTT	CASSRTNQNTDTQYF
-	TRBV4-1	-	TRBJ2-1	TGCGCCAGCAGCCAAGACTACAGACAGAAGTCCTACAATGAGCAGTTCTTC	CASSQDYRQKSYNEQFF
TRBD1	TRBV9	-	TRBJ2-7	TGTGCCAGCAGCGGTGACAGGGGGGAGCAACGTATCTACGAGCAGTACTTC	CASSGDRGEQRIYEQYF
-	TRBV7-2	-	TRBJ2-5	TGTGCCAGCAGAAGGGGGACGTCAGAGACCCAGTACTTC	CASRRGTSETQYF
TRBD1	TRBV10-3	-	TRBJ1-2	TGTGCCATCAGTGAGTCAGAGGGGACAGGGGGTGGCTACACCTTC	CAISESEGTGGGYTF
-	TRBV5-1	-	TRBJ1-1	TGCGCCAGCAGTAAGACAGGCGACTACAACCCTGAAGCTTTCTTT	CASSKTGDYNPEAFF
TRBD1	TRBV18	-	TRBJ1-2	TGTGCCAGCTCACCGGACAGGTCCTATGGCTACACCTTC	CASSPDRSYGYTF
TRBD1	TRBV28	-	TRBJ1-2	TGTGCCACCTCTCCCCCGGGACAGGAGTATGGCTACACCTTC	CATSPPGQEYGYTF